This TCR beta chain was sequenced during a study of blood T cell repertoires in COVID-19. Study-wide background: Sites across the United States, Italy and Spain contributed samples from acute and convalescent COVID-19. Sources were T cells, B-cell-depleted T cells, or PBMCs; the material itself was cDNA or gDNA.

The CDR3 loop spans 15 amino acids. Per the germline V gene, CDR1 is SGHRS and CDR2 is YFSETQ. Trimming cost V 2 bases and J 0 bases; bases outside gene matches: 5. Method: immunoSEQ multiplex PCR; TCRdb's copy keeps in-frame clones and lacks some. Found here are 59,000 or so clones, roughly 79% of them singletons; the top ten hold under 30%. The chain is built from TRBV5-1 and TRBJ2-7; 7 nucleotides agree with TRBD2. The sequence was obtained from a woman aged 80 or over with active or convalescent COVID-19. The sample was peripheral blood. The DNA for the CDR3 is TGCGCCAGCAGCTTATTACGGGGGGACTCCTACGAGCAGTACTTC. Encoded protein: CASSLLRGDSYEQYF.